Following are 32 T cell receptor beta chains from one sample sequenced in a study of OX40 agonist ivuxolimab in advanced cancers. The data were produced by immunoSEQ multiplex PCR, yet TCRdb's version contains in-frame clones alone and is incomplete. The data hold under 9,500 clones, with less than 90% observed a single time. The starting material was CD4+ or CD8+ T cells sorted from blood, obtained in a trial of the OX40 agonist ivuxolimab. The receptors were sampled from an adult with an advanced solid tumor such as melanoma, head and neck, liver or kidney cancer.

The V call is TRBV27, the J call TRBJ1-2; 10 nucleotides line up with TRBD1. The CDR3 spans 14 residues. Germline V gives CDR1 MNHEY, CDR2 SMNVEV (reference sequence). The V gene end was trimmed by 5 bases and the J gene end by 4 bases; junction bases not matched to a gene: 4. As DNA, the CDR3 is TGTGCCAGCAGTCCGGGACAGGGGAGCTATGGCTACACCTTC. Its protein is CASSPGQGSYGYTF.

The chain uses TRBV4-1 and TRBJ2-1, with D unclear. The germline CDR1 and CDR2 sequences are MGHRA and YSYEKL. The CDR3 has 13 residues. V shed 1 base and J shed 3 bases, with 4 bases lying between them. CDR3 amino acids: CASSQVSYNEQFF. In DNA form, the CDR3 reads TGCGCCAGCAGCCAAGTAAGCTACAATGAGCAGTTCTTC.

The chain combines TRBV21-1 with TRBJ1-2. TRBV21-1 is assigned pseudogene status. The CDR3 is made up of 15 amino acids. CDR3 protein: CASSKACRTNYGYTF. CDR3 nucleotide sequence: TGTGCCAGCAGCAAAGCCTGCAGGACCAACTATGGCTACACCTTC.

The gene calls are TRBV7-8 and TRBJ1-5; D gene unclear. Germline CDR1 is SGHVS and CDR2 is FQNEAQ. The CDR3 loop spans 15 amino acids. Deletions cut 5 bases from V and 0 bases from J, with 11 bases between. The DNA for the CDR3 is TGTGCCAGCAGCCAAGAGGGCTCTAGCAATCAGCCCCAGCATTTT. Translating it yields CASSQEGSSNQPQHF.

V gene TRBV6-5 combines with J gene TRBJ2-5; D may correspond to TRBD1 or TRBD2 (5 bases each). Germline V CDR1 and CDR2: MNHEY, SVGAGI. This CDR3 contains 11 residues. V dropped 4 bases and J dropped 13 bases, with 13 bases sitting between them. The CDR3 spells CASSSPGRTYF. CDR3 coding DNA: TGTGCCAGCAGTTCCCCGGGACGGACGTACTTC.

The CDR3 DNA is TGTGCCAGCAGCTTAGGATCTATGTGGGTAGGGAACACTGAAGCTTTCTTT. Its translation: CASSLGSMWVGNTEAFF. The rearrangement uses TRBV7-9 and TRBJ1-1; D remains ambiguous. The CDR3 runs to 17 residues. V was clipped by 1 base and J by 1 base, with 16 bases between them. The V gene's germline CDR1 is SEHNR and CDR2 FQNEAQ (reference sequence).

The V call is TRBV2, the J call TRBJ2-3, with 10 positions matching TRBD2. Trimming removed 6 bases from V and 7 bases from J; junction bases left unmatched: 10. CDR1 and CDR2 from the germline V gene are SNHLY and FYNNEI. This CDR3 region has 15 residues. This chain's CDR3 is CASRAGAGGPHTQYF. As DNA, the CDR3 is TGTGCCAGCAGGGCGGGAGCGGGGGGGCCCCATACGCAGTATTTT.

V gene TRBV6-5 combines with J gene TRBJ2-1; possible D gene TRBD1, 6 bases. Deletions cut 6 bases from V and 1 base from J, with 10 bases between. From germline, CDR1 is MNHEY and CDR2 SVGAGI. The CDR3 sequence is 14 residues long. CDR3 amino acids: CASREQGSYNEQFF. The CDR3 nucleotides read TGTGCCAGCAGAGAACAGGGTTCCTACAATGAGCAGTTCTTC.

The CDR3 loop is CASSSKGGYEQYF. CDR3 nucleotides: TGTGCCAGCAGTTCAAAGGGGGGCTACGAGCAGTACTTC. V and J are TRBV27 and TRBJ2-7; tentatively, D is TRBD1 or TRBD2 (6 bases each). Germline V gene sequence: CDR1 MNHEY, CDR2 SMNVEV (reference sequence). The CDR3 runs 13 residues. Trimming took 4 bases from V and 3 from J, leaving 10 bases between them.

The rearrangement links TRBV11-2 to TRBJ1-1; D may be TRBD1 (5 bases). Between the trimmed V and J ends, which lost 2 bases and 10 bases, there was a span of 11 bases. Germline V gene lookup returns CDR1 SGHAT and CDR2 FQNNGV. This CDR3 contains 12 residues. The CDR3 nucleotides are TGTGCCAGCAGCTTAAAACTGGGGGGAGCTTTCTTT. Its protein is CASSLKLGGAFF.

The rearrangement uses TRBV28 and TRBJ1-2; D remains unclear. The CDR3 has 15 amino acids. The V end lost 2 bases, the J end lost 5 bases, and 15 bases lay between the germline ends. Germline V gene lookup returns CDR1 MDHEN and CDR2 SYDVKM. DNA of the CDR3: TGTGCCAGCAGTTTAGCTTCAGGTGCCACGTATGGCTACACCTTC. Its translation: CASSLASGATYGYTF.

The chain is built from TRBV4-3 and TRBJ1-6, with D tentatively TRBD1 (5 bases). Germline V gene data show CDR1 as LGHNA and CDR2 as YSLEER. This CDR3 spans 16 amino acids. V lost 11 bases and J 4 bases, leaving 21 bases between the germline ends. The CDR3 region is CASGTWGTDYNSPLHF. CDR3 nucleotide sequence: TGCGCCTCCGGGACCTGGGGGACGGATTATAATTCACCCCTCCACTTT.

The chain links TRBV29-1 to TRBJ1-1; the D gene is possibly TRBD1 (5 bases). The CDR3 covers 13 residues. V was cut by 5 bases and J by 2 bases, with 12 bases left in between. CDR1 is SQVTM and CDR2 is ANQGSEA in the germline V gene. The CDR3 sequence is CSVQSGTNTEAFF. CDR3 DNA sequence: TGCAGCGTTCAGTCCGGGACCAACACTGAAGCTTTCTTT. The full variable domain, its missing parts supplied by reference TRBV29-1 and TRBJ1-1, is SAVISQKPSRDICQRGTSLTIQCQVDSQVTMMFWYRQQPGQSLTLIATANQGSEATYESGFVIDKFPISRPNLTFSTLTVSNMSPEDSSIYLCSVQSGTNTEAFFGQGTRLTVV.

This sequence joins TRBV6-1 and TRBJ1-5; 9 bases are a match to TRBD1. V was clipped by 7 bases and J by 0 bases; unmatched bases: 4. Germline-derived CDR1 and CDR2 are MNHNS and SASEGT. The length of the CDR3 is 15 residues. The CDR3, as DNA: TGTGCCAGCAAACCGGGACAGGGTAGCAATCAGCCCCAGCATTTT. Protein: CASKPGQGSNQPQHF.

This chain links TRBV7-2 with TRBJ2-5; 7 nucleotides match TRBD2. From germline, CDR1 is SGHTA and CDR2 FQGNSA. After removal of 3 bases from V and 5 bases from J, the junction contained 12 bases not matched to a gene. This CDR3 is built from 16 residues. The CDR3: CASSFHRDYPIETQYF. CDR3 nucleotides: TGTGCCAGCAGCTTCCACCGGGACTACCCCATTGAGACCCAGTACTTC.

The CDR3 DNA follows: TGCGCCAGCAGCTTGGATGGACAGGGGTACTCACCCCTCCACTTT. Translated: CASSLDGQGYSPLHF. The chain links TRBV5-1 to TRBJ1-6; TRBD1 agrees at 9 bases. The ends lost 0 bases at V and 10 bases at J; junction bases unmatched: 5. The germline gives CDR1 SGHRS, CDR2 YFSETQ. The CDR3 runs 15 residues.

This chain joins TRBV7-6 and TRBJ2-7; 8 bases fit TRBD1. CDR3 size: 13 residues. Looked up from germline, CDR1 is SGHVS and CDR2 is FNYEAQ. V lost 5 bases to trimming and J lost 4 bases; unmatched junction nucleotides: 4. The CDR3 nucleotides read TGTGCCAGCAGCGGACAGGGACCATACGAGCAGTACTTC. Translation gives CASSGQGPYEQYF.

The chain recombines TRBV2 with TRBJ1-2; D unresolved. V was pared by 0 bases and J by 5 bases, with 4 bases between. The CDR3 is 12 residues long. Germline CDR1 and CDR2: SNHLY and FYNNEI. Here the CDR3 reads CASSEAAYGYTF. CDR3 coding DNA: TGTGCCAGCAGTGAAGCGGCGTATGGCTACACCTTC.

This chain links TRBV28 with TRBJ1-5; no firm D call. Germline CDR1 MDHEN, CDR2 SYDVKM. CDR3 size: 11 residues. Trimming took 3 bases from V and 4 from J, leaving 1 base between them. CDR3 bases: TGTGCCAGCAGTTTTAATCAGCCCCAGCATTTT. Residues: CASSFNQPQHF.

There are a few counts of this clone. The chain uses TRBV28 and TRBJ2-1, with a weak D call TRBD1 (6 bases). Trimming cost V 6 bases and J 7 bases, with 7 bases left between them. CDR3 length equals 11 residues. Looked up from germline, CDR1 is MDHEN and CDR2 is SYDVKM. The CDR3 is CASSTGNEQFF. The CDR3 DNA reads TGTGCCAGCAGCACAGGGAATGAGCAGTTCTTC.

The genes are TRBV10-3 and TRBJ1-1; 9 bases are shared with TRBD1. Trimming cost V 11 bases and J 2 bases; bases outside gene matches: 15. Germline assignment: CDR1 ENHRY and CDR2 SYGVKD. CDR3 length: 16 amino acids. The CDR3 sequence: CASGWDREDGNTEAFF. The CDR3 DNA sequence: TGTGCCTCGGGGTGGGACAGGGAGGATGGAAACACTGAAGCTTTCTTT.

In DNA form, the CDR3 reads TGTGAGTCTCGGGAGATGGGTGGCTACACCTTC. Residues: CESREMGGYTF. J is TRBJ1-2 and V is TRBV7-8; D is uncertain. CDR1 and CDR2 from the germline V gene are SGHVS and FQNEAQ. The CDR3 has 11 amino acids.

This chain connects TRBV9 to TRBJ1-6, with 9 bases identical to TRBD1. Germline-derived CDR1 and CDR2 are SGDLS and YYNGEE. V shed 4 bases and J 4 bases; nucleotides not matched to a gene: 3. This CDR3 is 15 amino acids long. The CDR3 here is CASSQTGGYNSPLHF. The CDR3 nucleotides are TGTGCCAGCAGCCAGACAGGGGGTTATAATTCACCCCTCCACTTT.

This clone was seen more than once but under ten times. This chain joins TRBV28 and TRBJ2-7; D unclear. CDR3 length: 11 amino acids. The V end lost 7 bases, the J end lost 4 bases, and 8 bases lay between the germline ends. Germline V lookup: CDR1 MDHEN, CDR2 SYDVKM. The CDR3 DNA sequence: TGTGCCAGCACCCAGGCGTACGAGCAGTACTTC. It is translated as CASTQAYEQYF. Supplemented by reference TRBV28 and TRBJ2-7, the full variable domain reads DVKVTQSSRYLVKRTGEKVFLECVQDMDHENMFWYRQDPGLGLRLIYFSYDVKMKEKGDIPEGYSVSREKKERFSLILESASTNQTSMYLCASTQAYEQYFGPGTRLTVT.

V gene TRBV29-1 combines with J gene TRBJ2-2, with 9 positions matching TRBD2. CDR1 SQVTM and CDR2 ANQGSEA come from the germline V gene. This CDR3 spans 14 amino acids. V shed 7 bases and J 6 bases; nucleotides not matched to a gene: 9. Here the CDR3 reads CSARGTSSAGELFF. The CDR3 DNA reads as TGCAGCGCCCGGGGGACTAGCTCAGCCGGGGAGCTGTTTTTT.

This clone came up once. The rearrangement joins TRBV9 to TRBJ2-5, with D possibly matching TRBD1 (5 bases). This CDR3 is built from 13 residues. The germline CDR1 and CDR2 sequences are SGDLS and YYNGEE. V lost 3 bases and J lost 4, with 10 bases in between. CDR3 region: CASSGGGRETQYF. In DNA form, the CDR3 reads TGTGCCAGCAGCGGGGGCGGCAGAGAGACCCAGTACTTC. Looking up the rest from reference TRBV9 and TRBJ2-5 gives the full variable domain: DSGVTQTPKHLITATGQRVTLRCSPRSGDLSVYWYQQSLDQGLQFLIQYYNGEERAKGNILERFSAQQFPDLHSELNLSSLELGDSALYFCASSGGGRETQYFGPGTRLLVL.

The chain couples TRBV11-2 to TRBJ2-3; TRBD2 matches at 12 bases. The germline V gene has CDR1 SGHAT and CDR2 FQNNGV. This CDR3 spans 16 amino acids. V shed 6 bases, J shed 3 bases, and the junction held 7 bases outside the gene matches. CDR3 region: CASRSLAGGQTDTQYF. The CDR3 region has the DNA TGTGCCAGCAGGTCTCTAGCGGGGGGGCAAACAGATACGCAGTATTTT.

This chain links TRBV7-2 with TRBJ1-2; D is unresolved. The CDR3 sequence is 12 residues long. V lost 6 bases to trimming and J lost 11 bases, with 16 bases between them. CDR1 and CDR2 (germline): SGHTA, FQGNSA. CDR3: CASSSRTDRYTF. CDR3 in DNA: TGTGCCAGCAGTAGCCGGACTGATCGGTACACCTTC.

V and J are TRBV7-2 and TRBJ2-7; 9 bases agree with TRBD1. Germline V lookup: CDR1 SGHTA, CDR2 FQGNSA. This CDR3 is 17 amino acids long. V lost 6 bases to trimming and J lost 2 bases; unmatched junction nucleotides: 14. The CDR3, as DNA: TGTGCCAGCAGTTTCTACCCACCGGGACAGGGAGCCTACGAGCAGTACTTC. The encoded protein is CASSFYPPGQGAYEQYF. Variable domain in full (rest from reference TRBV7-2 and TRBJ2-7): GAGVSQSPSNKVTEKGKDVELRCDPISGHTALYWYRQSLGQGLEFLIYFQGNSAPDKSGLPSDRFSAERTGGSVSTLTIQRTQQEDSAVYLCASSFYPPGQGAYEQYFGPGTRLTVT.

This clone appeared once. The rearrangement links TRBV7-2 to TRBJ1-1; D might be TRBD1 (6 bases). This CDR3 has 13 amino acids. V lost 5 bases and J lost 6, with 13 bases in between. Germline assignment: CDR1 SGHTA and CDR2 FQGNSA. CDR3 in amino acids: CASSQDSLAEAFF. In DNA form, the CDR3 reads TGTGCCAGCAGCCAGGACAGCTTGGCTGAAGCTTTCTTT.

The CDR3 reads CASSMGDRGPYEQYF. The DNA for the CDR3 is TGTGCCAGTAGTATGGGGGACAGGGGGCCCTACGAGCAGTACTTC. This chain connects TRBV19 to TRBJ2-7, with TRBD1 matching 12 bases. This CDR3 is 15 amino acids long. CDR1 is LNHDA, CDR2 SQIVND, per germline (reference sequence). Germline trimming cut 3 bases from V and 2 bases from J; bases unmatched to any gene: 2.

This CDR3 reads CASEGSGSGRRYYNEQFF. The CDR3 DNA follows: TGTGCCAGTGAGGGGAGCGGTTCCGGACGGAGGTACTACAATGAGCAGTTCTTC. V usage is TRBV25-1 and J usage is TRBJ2-1; D assignment may be TRBD1 or TRBD2 (5 bases each). The CDR3 is 18 amino acids. Germline V gene lookup returns CDR1 MGHDK and CDR2 SYGVNS. The V end lost 9 bases, the J end lost 3 bases, and 27 bases lay between the germline ends.